One sample yielded the 18 T cell receptor beta chains listed below, sequenced in a study of cytomegalovirus exposure and HLA in healthy donors. 13 Jbeta primers and 60 Vbeta primers were used for the PCR. The data were produced by immunoSEQ multiplex PCR, yet TCRdb's version contains in-frame clones alone and is incomplete. This sample has around 64,000 clones, with roughly 77% found just once. What was sequenced was PBMCs. Source of these receptors: a man between 25 and 39 years old in good health and CMV-seropositive.

The chain uses TRBV9 and TRBJ2-3; D remains ambiguous. Germline V gene data show CDR1 as SGDLS and CDR2 as YYNGEE. V lost 0 bases and J lost 5, with 4 bases in between. The CDR3 totals 12 residues. In nucleotides, the CDR3 is TGTGCCAGCAGCGTAGGAGGAGATACGCAGTATTTT. It specifies CASSVGGDTQYF.

The chain joins TRBV7-2 to TRBJ1-2; 11 bases fit TRBD1. The trim removed 4 bases at V and 11 bases at J, leaving 3 bases unmatched. The CDR3 is 12 residues long. Per the germline V gene, CDR1 is SGHTA and CDR2 is FQGNSA. The CDR3 sequence is CASSWDRGTYTF. The CDR3 DNA sequence: TGTGCCAGCAGCTGGGACAGGGGGACGTACACCTTC.

The chain is built from TRBV11-3 and TRBJ1-3, with TRBD1 identical over 7 bases. The length of the CDR3 is 16 residues. CDR1 SGHNT and CDR2 YENEEA come from the germline V gene. Trimming cost V 1 base and J 0 bases; bases outside gene matches: 3. The CDR3 is CASSLGDRVSGNTIYF. DNA of the CDR3: TGTGCCAGCAGCTTAGGCGACAGGGTCTCTGGAAACACCATATATTTT.

This sequence joins TRBV7-9 and TRBJ2-2, with TRBD2 identical over 9 bases. Germline V lookup: CDR1 SEHNR, CDR2 FQNEAQ (reference sequence). V was clipped by 8 bases and J by 2 bases; unmatched bases: 6. CDR3 size: 15 residues. CDR3 region: CASPLAGVNTGELFF. The CDR3 DNA reads TGTGCCAGCCCGTTAGCGGGGGTTAACACCGGGGAGCTGTTTTTT. Drawing the rest from reference TRBV7-9 and TRBJ2-2, the complete variable domain is DTGVSQNPRHKITKRGQNVTFRCDPISEHNRLYWYRQTLGQGPEFLTYFQNEAQLEKSRLLSDRFSAERPKGSFSTLEIQRTEQGDSAMYLCASPLAGVNTGELFFGEGSRLTVL.

This chain uses TRBV5-1 with TRBJ1-1, with TRBD1 matching over 9 bases. The ends lost 3 bases at V and 4 bases at J; junction bases unmatched: 19. This CDR3 has 19 amino acids. Germline V gene lookup returns CDR1 SGHRS and CDR2 YFSETQ. CDR3 DNA: TGCGCCAGCAGCTCCCAGCCCCCCACCGGGACAGGGTTGTTCACTGAAGCTTTCTTT. It codes for CASSSQPPTGTGLFTEAFF.

CDR3 nucleotides: TGTGCCAGCAGCAGGACAGTTTGGGGTGAAAAACTGTTTTTT. It is translated as CASSRTVWGEKLFF. The rearrangement uses TRBV7-2 and TRBJ1-4; possible D gene TRBD1, 6 bases. The CDR3 sequence is 14 residues long. Trimming pared 5 bases from V and 7 bases from J, leaving 14 bases between. Germline V gene sequence: CDR1 SGHTA, CDR2 FQGNSA.

This chain uses TRBV27 with TRBJ2-7; weak D call: TRBD1 (5 bases). CDR1 and CDR2 (germline): MNHEY, SMNVEV (reference sequence). The CDR3 covers 14 residues. V lost 2 bases and J 0 bases, leaving 8 bases between the germline ends. The CDR3 DNA reads as TGTGCCAGCAGTTTAGGAAGGGGCTCCTACGAGCAGTACTTC. As protein: CASSLGRGSYEQYF.

The genes are TRBV5-4 and TRBJ1-2; no reliable D call. The CDR3 runs 14 residues. Trimming cost V 4 bases and J 4 bases, with 14 bases left between them. The V gene's germline CDR1 is SGHNT and CDR2 YYREEE (reference sequence). The CDR3 DNA reads as TGTGCCAGCAGCCCCCCCGCGGGAAGCTATGGCTACACCTTC. It codes for CASSPPAGSYGYTF. Complete variable domain (other parts from reference TRBV5-4 and TRBJ1-2): ETGVTQSPTHLIKTRGQQVTLRCSSQSGHNTVSWYQQALGQGPQFIFQYYREEENGRGNFPPRFSGLQFPNYSSELNVNALELDDSALYLCASSPPAGSYGYTFGSGTRLTVV.

J is TRBJ1-4 and V is TRBV5-1; possible D gene TRBD1, 5 bases. The CDR3 consists of 15 residues. Germline CDR1 reads SGHRS; CDR2 reads YFSETQ. V was pared by 3 bases and J by 4 bases, with 13 bases between. The CDR3: CASSYQGARNEKLFF. The CDR3 nucleotides are TGCGCCAGCAGCTATCAGGGCGCCCGTAATGAAAAACTGTTTTTT.

V usage is TRBV19 and J usage is TRBJ2-7, with D maybe TRBD2 (6 bases). V lost 3 bases and J 3 bases, leaving 9 bases between the germline ends. CDR3 size: 13 residues. Germline V gives CDR1 LNHDA, CDR2 SQIVND (reference sequence). The CDR3 here is CASSIGGSYEQYF. CDR3 nucleotide sequence: TGTGCCAGTAGTATCGGGGGTAGCTACGAGCAGTACTTC.

V usage is TRBV28 and J usage is TRBJ2-5; 8 nucleotides match TRBD1. V trimming: 3 bases; J trimming: 3 bases; junction bases outside the gene matches: 3. Germline loops: CDR1 MDHEN, CDR2 SYDVKM. The CDR3 loop spans 14 amino acids. In nucleotides, the CDR3 is TGTGCCAGCAGTTTTACGGACAGGGAAGAGACCCAGTACTTC. It encodes CASSFTDREETQYF.

The CDR3 loop reads CASSLFPRGTEAFF. The CDR3 region has the DNA TGTGCCAGCAGCTTATTCCCCCGGGGCACTGAAGCTTTCTTT. This chain links TRBV11-3 with TRBJ1-1; D call uncertain. The CDR3 runs to 14 residues. V lost 2 bases, J lost 4 bases, and 11 bases lay in between. Germline CDR1 reads SGHNT; CDR2 reads YENEEA.

The V and J genes are TRBV7-9 and TRBJ2-3; D gene uncertain. Germline V gene data show CDR1 as SEHNR and CDR2 as FQNEAQ (reference sequence). The V end was cut by 3 bases, the J end by 1 base, with 14 bases between. The CDR3 has 16 amino acids. CDR3 in amino acids: CASSFPMDGGTDTQYF. CDR3 nucleotides: TGTGCCAGCAGCTTCCCTATGGATGGAGGCACAGATACGCAGTATTTT.

The CDR3 protein is CASSLGGFSTDTQYF. Here the CDR3 DNA reads TGTGCCAGCAGCCTCGGGGGGTTTAGCACAGATACGCAGTATTTT. The chain recombines TRBV14 with TRBJ2-3; 7 positions agree with TRBD2. Germline V gene lookup returns CDR1 SGHDN and CDR2 FVKESK. V gave up 4 bases and J gave up 0 bases; unmatched junction bases: 4. The CDR3 extends over 15 amino acids.

This clone appeared a single time. This chain connects TRBV9 to TRBJ2-2; D call uncertain. In germline, CDR1 is SGDLS, CDR2 YYNGEE. Trimming took 0 bases from V and 6 from J, leaving 6 bases between them. This CDR3 is 13 amino acids long. The CDR3 here is CASSVGSAGELFF. Here the CDR3 DNA reads TGTGCCAGCAGCGTAGGGTCGGCCGGGGAGCTGTTTTTT.

The V call is TRBV5-1, the J call TRBJ2-5; a possible D gene is TRBD1 (6 bases). Germline V gives CDR1 SGHRS, CDR2 YFSETQ. The CDR3 is 14 amino acids. The V and J ends lost 5 bases and 1 base respectively, with 12 bases between them. CDR3 DNA sequence: TGCGCCAGCAGTACGGACAGTCCCCAAGAGACCCAGTACTTC. This sequence encodes CASSTDSPQETQYF.

This chain uses TRBV5-1 with TRBJ2-3, with TRBD2 matching 12 bases. CDR1 and CDR2 (germline): SGHRS, YFSETQ. The length of the CDR3 is 19 residues. The junction had 14 bases not matched to a gene; V was cut back by 4 bases and J by 2 bases. As DNA, the CDR3 is TGCGCCAGCAGCCCGACGCTTATTACTAGCGGGGGGCCCACAGATACGCAGTATTTT. Protein sequence: CASSPTLITSGGPTDTQYF.

CDR3 amino acids: CASSPLTGGVQPQHF. In DNA form, the CDR3 reads TGTGCCAGCTCGCCTCTAACAGGGGGCGTTCAGCCCCAGCATTTT. The genes are TRBV18 and TRBJ1-5, with 9 bases aligning to TRBD1. Germline CDR1 reads KGHSH; CDR2 reads LQKENI. J lost 6 bases, V lost 6 bases, and 9 bases had no gene match. The CDR3 has 15 residues.